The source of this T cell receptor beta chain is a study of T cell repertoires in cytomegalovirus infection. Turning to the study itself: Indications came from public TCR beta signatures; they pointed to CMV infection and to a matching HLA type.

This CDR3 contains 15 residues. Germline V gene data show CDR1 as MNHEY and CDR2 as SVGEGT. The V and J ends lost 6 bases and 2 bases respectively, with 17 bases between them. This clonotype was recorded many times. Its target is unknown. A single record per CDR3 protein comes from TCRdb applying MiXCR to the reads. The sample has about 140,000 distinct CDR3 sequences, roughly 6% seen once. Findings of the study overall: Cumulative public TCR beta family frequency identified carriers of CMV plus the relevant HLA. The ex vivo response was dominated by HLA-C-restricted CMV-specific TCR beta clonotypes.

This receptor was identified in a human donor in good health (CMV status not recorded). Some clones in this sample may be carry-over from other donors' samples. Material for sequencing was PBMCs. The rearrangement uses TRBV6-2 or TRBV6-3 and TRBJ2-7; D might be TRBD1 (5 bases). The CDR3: CASRRQTTRPYEQYF. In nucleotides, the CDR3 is TGTGCCAGCAGAAGACAGACCACAAGACCCTACGAGCAGTACTTC.